This TCR beta chain was retrieved from a study of T cell responses to AZD1222 COVID-19 vaccine (dated by TCRdb to about 2021). About the investigation overall: A total of 233 trial participants underwent TCR sequencing, of whom 200 to 220 received two doses of AZD1222 and about 25 received two doses of the MenACWY control vaccine. Trial participants were enrolled by age into subgroups of 18-55, 56-69 and 70-plus years, and around 150, 28 and 57 TCR-sequenced participants, respectively, were included in these subgroups.

Summary of the overall study and its limitations: Because no day 14 peak-response samples were available, repertoires were characterized only after the peak T cell response. Reportedly, close to half of the unique spike-specific TCRs recognized epitopes lying outside the regions that are mutated in the B.1.351 and B.1.1.7 variants. Participants were mostly white British, with more females than males. The authors suggested clonal diversity may have been underestimated. CD4 TCRs associated with the vaccine covered the entire spike protein, and the dominant responses were in regions 160-218 and 743-854. The 56-69-year group was small, and its depth increase did not reach significance, likely because of low power. After two AZD1222 doses, spike-specific TCR breadth and depth were significantly higher than at day 0 and than in MenACWY recipients. Conclusions about previously exposed vaccinees are limited because only five to seven AZD1222 recipients were SARS-CoV-2 seropositive at baseline.

The CDR3 regions of human TCRbeta chains were analyzed by immunosequencing. Under the source paper's analysis protocol: TCRs in the repertoires were compared against a reference library of SARS-CoV-2-specific TCRs that had been generated with the MIRA antigen-specificity platform. Breadth was defined as the fraction of unique TCRs that were SARS-CoV-2-associated, and depth was defined as the fraction of total T cells that were SARS-CoV-2-associated. Each spike-specific TCR was assigned to its reactive spike region and to a CD4 or CD8 class using the MIRA data. Log10-transformed breadth and depth values were compared by one-way ANOVA with Sidak's multiple comparisons tests. Not all clones reach the TCRdb copy of this immuneACCESS table, which keeps in-frame sequences only. Checked studies attribute under half of the gap to unresolved V genes and leave the rest unexplained. V and J calls and clone size are copied from that table; D and trimming were computed from the DNA. This sample comprises 57,000 or so clones, 60% to 85% of them detected only once. Jointly, the top ten make up less than 4% of the sample.

With respect to this clone: The antigen it binds to is not known. Qualities for individual bases were not recorded, and no much larger clone is one base off.

V is pared back by 2 bases and J by 4 bases, with 5 bases lying between the germline termini. Reading from cysteine to phenylalanine, the CDR3 counts 13 amino acids. Here the CDR3 DNA is all that survives: 39 bases in frame from base 1. The germline V gene gives CDR1 as SGHTA and CDR2 as FQGTGA. This specimen's time point label, per the study, means: about 28 days (+/-7) after the second vaccine dose. AZD1222 recipients whose second dose came at about 4 weeks and those whose second dose came at about 12 weeks were combined into one group, since spike-specific TCR depth and breadth did not differ between the two schedules. Vaccinee samples were obtained from the UK trials COV001 and COV002, which included a single-blind randomized controlled phase 2/3 trial of AZD1222 (ChAdOx1 nCoV-19) in healthy adults. For TCRbeta chain sequencing, PBMC samples from trial participants were taken at day 0 and at day 28 after the second dose.

The TCR originated in an adult who received the AZD1222 COVID-19 vaccine. The sequencing used peripheral blood, collected 28 days after the second AZD1222 dose. The chain employs TRBV7-3 and TRBJ2-2, with the D gene not confidently named. The nucleotide sequence reads as follows: TGTGCCAGCAGCTTAGTAGCCACCGGGGAGCTGTTTTTT. Its product reads: CASSLVATGELFF. With the portions outside the CDR3 filled from the reference TRBV7-3 and TRBJ2-2 genes, the complete variable region becomes GAGVSQTPSNKVTEKGKYVELRCDPISGHTALYWYRQSLGQGPEFLIYFQGTGAADDSGLPNDRFFAVRPEGSVSTLKIQRTERGDSAVYLCASSLVATGELFFGEGSRLTVL.